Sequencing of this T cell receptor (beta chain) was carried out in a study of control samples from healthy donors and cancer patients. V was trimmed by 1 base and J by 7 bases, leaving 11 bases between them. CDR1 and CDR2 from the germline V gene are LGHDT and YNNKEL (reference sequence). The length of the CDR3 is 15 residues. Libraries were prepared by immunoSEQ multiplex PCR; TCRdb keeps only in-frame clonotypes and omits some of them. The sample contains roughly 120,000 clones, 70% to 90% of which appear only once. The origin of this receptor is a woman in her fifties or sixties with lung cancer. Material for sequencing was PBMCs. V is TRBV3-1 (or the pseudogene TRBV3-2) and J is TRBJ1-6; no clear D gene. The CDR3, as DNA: TGTGCCAGCAGCCAAGGGGGAAGGAGAAATTCACCCCTCCACTTT. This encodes CASSQGGRRNSPLHF.